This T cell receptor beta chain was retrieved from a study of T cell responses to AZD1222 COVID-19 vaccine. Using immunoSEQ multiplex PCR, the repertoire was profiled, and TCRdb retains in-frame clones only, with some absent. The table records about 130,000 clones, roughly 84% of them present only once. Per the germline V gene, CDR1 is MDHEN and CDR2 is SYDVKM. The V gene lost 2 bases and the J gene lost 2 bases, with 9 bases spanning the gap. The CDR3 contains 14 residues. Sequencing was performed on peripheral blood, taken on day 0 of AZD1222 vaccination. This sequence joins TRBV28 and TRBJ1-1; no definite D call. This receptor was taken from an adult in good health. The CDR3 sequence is CASSLIPGNTEAFF. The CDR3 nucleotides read TGTGCCAGCAGTTTAATTCCGGGAAACACTGAAGCTTTCTTT.